This TCR beta chain was captured by sequencing in a study of OX40 agonist ivuxolimab in advanced cancers. Study background: Patients were dosed intravenously with ivuxolimab at 0.01 to 10 mg/kg every 2 weeks. Study-wide results and caveats: Relatively little clonal expansion, among the lowest observed, appeared in partial responders at 0.1-3.0 mg/kg. Blood T cells, both CD4+ and CD8+, expanded clonally by week 6 at 0.1 to 3.0 mg/kg.

In regard to this clone: Its antigen is not identified.

Autoimmune disease history or systemic immunosuppression led to patients being barred. Only in-frame clones appear in the TCRdb table, and some are missing; sequencing was by immunoSEQ multiplex PCR. The data hold around 100,000 clones, with 80% to 95% observed a single time. This receptor was obtained from an adult with an advanced solid tumor such as melanoma, head and neck, liver or kidney cancer. This material consisted of CD4+ or CD8+ T cells sorted from blood, taken in a trial of the OX40 agonist ivuxolimab.

The CDR3 DNA sequence: TGTGCCAGCAGCTATTATATGGCAACTCGGCCGAACACTGAAGCTTTCTTT. Translated: CASSYYMATRPNTEAFF. The rearrangement links TRBV5-6 to TRBJ1-1; no definite D call. The CDR3 totals 17 residues. With 3 bases removed from V and 1 base from J, the gap between germline ends came to 19 bases. Germline V gene sequence: CDR1 SGHDT, CDR2 YYEEEE. Filled out from reference TRBV5-6 and TRBJ1-1, the complete variable domain reads DAGVTQSPTHLIKTRGQQVTLRCSPKSGHDTVSWYQQALGQGPQFIFQYYEEEERQRGNFPDRFSGHQFPNYSSELNVNALLLGDSALYLCASSYYMATRPNTEAFFGQGTRLTVV.